This TCR beta chain was sequenced during a study of control samples from healthy donors and cancer patients. TCRdb's table, derived via immunoSEQ multiplex PCR, lists solely in-frame clones and lacks some. The sample includes more than 95,000 clones, 70% to 90% seen only once; the top ten take roughly 2.8%. Per germline, CDR1 MNHEY and CDR2 SMNVEV (reference sequence). The V end lost 6 bases, the J end lost 3 bases, and 18 bases lay between the germline ends. This CDR3 region has 15 residues. The sequence came from a man between 60 and 75 years old in good health. The gene calls are TRBV27 and TRBJ2-7, with D perhaps TRBD1 (6 bases). The sequencing input was blood. CDR3 in DNA: TGTGCCAGCAGGCGCCTTTCGACAGGAAACTACGAGCAGTACTTC. Translated: CASRRLSTGNYEQYF.